The T cell receptor (beta chain) described here comes from a study of T cells in Graves' hyperthyroidism and ophthalmopathy. What was amplified from RNA transcripts were TCR beta CDR3 regions. First-round RT-PCR with HTBI primers amplified the TCR CDR3 region. TCRdb re-called the multiplex PCR reads through MiXCR, storing one row per CDR3 protein. The sample consists of about 380,000 distinct CDR3 sequences, around 20% of them appearing once. Germline V gene lookup returns CDR1 MGHRA and CDR2 YSYEKL. V was trimmed by 2 bases and J by 1 base, leaving 4 bases between them. The CDR3 covers 13 residues. Sequencing was carried out using blood. The gene calls are TRBV4-1 and TRBJ2-3; D gene unclear. The TCR sequence derives from a man aged 18-30 years with Graves' ophthalmopathy. The CDR3 loop reads CASSQLGTDTQYF. In nucleotides, the CDR3 is TGCGCCAGCAGCCAACTGGGCACAGATACGCAGTATTTT.